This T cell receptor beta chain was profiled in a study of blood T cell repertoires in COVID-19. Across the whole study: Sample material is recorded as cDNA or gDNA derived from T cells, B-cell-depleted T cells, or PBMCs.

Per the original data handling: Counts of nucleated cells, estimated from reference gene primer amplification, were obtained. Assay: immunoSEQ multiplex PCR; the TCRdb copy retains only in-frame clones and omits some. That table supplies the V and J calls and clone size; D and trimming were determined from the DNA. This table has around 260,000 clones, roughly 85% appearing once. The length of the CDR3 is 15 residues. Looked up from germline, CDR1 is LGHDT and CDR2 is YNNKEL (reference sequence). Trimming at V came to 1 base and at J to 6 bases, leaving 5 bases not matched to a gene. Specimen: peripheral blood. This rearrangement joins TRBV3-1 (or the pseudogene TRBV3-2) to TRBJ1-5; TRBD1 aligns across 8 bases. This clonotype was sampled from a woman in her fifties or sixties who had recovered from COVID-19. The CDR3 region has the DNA TGTGCCAGCAGCCAAGGTCAGGGGGCGCTTCAGCCCCAGCATTTT. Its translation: CASSQGQGALQPQHF.